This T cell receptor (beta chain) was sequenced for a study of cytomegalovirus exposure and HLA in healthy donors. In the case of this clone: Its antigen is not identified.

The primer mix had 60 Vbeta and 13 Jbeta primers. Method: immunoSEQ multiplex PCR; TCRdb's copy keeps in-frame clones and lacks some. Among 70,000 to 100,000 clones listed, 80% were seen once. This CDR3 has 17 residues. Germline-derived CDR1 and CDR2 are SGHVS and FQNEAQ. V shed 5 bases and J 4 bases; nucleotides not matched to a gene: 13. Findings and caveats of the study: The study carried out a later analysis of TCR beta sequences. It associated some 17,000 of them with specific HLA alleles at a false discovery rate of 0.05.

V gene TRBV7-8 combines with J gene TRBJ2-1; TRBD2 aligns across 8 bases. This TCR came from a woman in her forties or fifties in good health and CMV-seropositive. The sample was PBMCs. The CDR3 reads CASSLPILAGRYNEQFF. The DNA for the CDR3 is TGTGCCAGCAGCCTACCCATTTTAGCGGGGAGGTACAATGAGCAGTTCTTC.